A single sample gave rise to the 20 T cell receptor beta chains below, sequenced in a study of T cell responses to AZD1222 COVID-19 vaccine. The assay was immunoSEQ multiplex PCR, and TCRdb's table has in-frame clones only and misses some. The sample carries some 110,000 clones, more than 80% recorded once. This sample comprised peripheral blood, obtained on day 0 of AZD1222 vaccination. These receptor sequences come from an adult in good health.

The gene calls are TRBV27 and TRBJ2-7, with 8 bases matching TRBD2. V lost 8 bases and J lost 5; bases outside the gene matches: 14. Germline V lookup: CDR1 MNHEY, CDR2 SMNVEV (reference sequence). The CDR3 spans 15 residues. CDR3 DNA sequence: TGTGCCAGCGCCCTGGGGGGCGGGAGGAGGCACGAGCAGTACTTC. This gives the protein CASALGGGRRHEQYF.

The V call is TRBV20-1, the J call TRBJ2-3; 8 bases are a match to TRBD2. This CDR3 spans 15 amino acids. Germline-derived CDR1 and CDR2 are DFQATT and SNEGSKA (reference sequence). V lost 3 bases and J lost 2; bases outside the gene matches: 7. The CDR3 coding sequence is TGCAGTGCTAGTCTCCCAGCGGGAGTCACAGATACGCAGTATTTT. This sequence encodes CSASLPAGVTDTQYF.

The chain has TRBV7-9 and TRBJ2-7, with D possibly being TRBD1 (6 bases). Germline loops: CDR1 SEHNR, CDR2 FQNEAQ (reference sequence). CDR3 length: 16 amino acids. Trimming removed 5 bases from V and 6 bases from J, with 23 bases in between. CDR3 loop: CASSRRTGTGSGEQYF. In DNA, the CDR3 is TGTGCCAGCAGCCGGCGCACAGGGACCGGGTCAGGCGAGCAGTACTTC.

V gene TRBV10-3 combines with J gene TRBJ2-7; the D gene could be TRBD1 or TRBD2 (5 bases each). Germline values: CDR1 ENHRY, CDR2 SYGVKD. The CDR3 runs 14 residues. The V end lost 3 bases, the J end lost 5 bases, and 14 bases lay between the germline ends. CDR3 region: CAISDPGRMDEQYF. CDR3 nucleotide sequence: TGTGCCATCAGTGATCCGGGACGCATGGACGAGCAGTACTTC.

This clone appeared a single time. The chain couples TRBV4-3 to TRBJ1-2; D unclear. With 0 bases removed from V and 0 bases from J, the gap between germline ends came to 8 bases. Germline V gene sequence: CDR1 LGHNA, CDR2 YSLEER. The CDR3 loop spans 15 amino acids. For the CDR3, the DNA is TGCGCCAGCAGCCAAGAGGCACTCCCTAACTATGGCTACACCTTC. Protein product: CASSQEALPNYGYTF.

The chain employs TRBV6-6 and TRBJ2-3, with TRBD2 matching over 10 bases. Germline V gene data show CDR1 as MNHNY and CDR2 as SVGAGI (reference sequence). The V segment lost 5 bases and the J segment 4 bases; nucleotides outside the gene matches: 12. The CDR3 totals 17 residues. CDR3 sequence (DNA): TGTGCCAGCAGTCTATTCGGTGGGAGCGGGGGGGCAGATACGCAGTATTTT. This gives the protein CASSLFGGSGGADTQYF.

The chain is built from TRBV6-5 and TRBJ2-3, with 8 bases matching TRBD2. Germline V gives CDR1 MNHEY, CDR2 SVGAGI. Losses at the gene ends were 5 bases for V and 2 bases for J; bases not matched to a gene: 6. CDR3 size: 15 residues. The CDR3 DNA is TGTGCCAGCAGTACCGGGGGGGGTGACACAGATACGCAGTATTTT. Translation: CASSTGGGDTDTQYF.

The CDR3 DNA reads TGTGCCAGCAGTGAATATGGGGGGATTTACCACTTT. Amino acid sequence: CASSEYGGIYHF. The chain is built from TRBV25-1 and TRBJ1-6, with D possibly TRBD1 on 5 matching bases. Per the germline V gene, CDR1 is MGHDK and CDR2 is SYGVNS. The CDR3 is 12 amino acids. The V and J ends lost 0 bases and 18 bases respectively, with 12 bases between them.

The chain's CDR3 is CASSFLGQKAFF. In DNA, the CDR3 is TGTGCCAGCAGTTTCCTCGGACAGAAAGCTTTCTTT. The chain links TRBV27 to TRBJ1-1; maybe TRBD1 (6 bases). The CDR3 length is 12 residues. CDR1 and CDR2 from the germline V gene are MNHEY and SMNVEV (reference sequence). V gave up 3 bases and J gave up 9 bases, with 11 bases separating them.

The chain couples TRBV21-1 to TRBJ1-1; the DNA was not compared with TRBD1, the D call given in the table. TRBV21-1 is designated a pseudogene. The CDR3 runs to 15 residues. CDR3 sequence reads: CASSKEGRVGTEAFF. The CDR3 bases are TGTGCCAGCAGCAAAGAGGGCAGGGTGGGCACTGAAGCTTTCTTT.

This chain uses TRBV9 with TRBJ1-6; TRBD1 is a possible D gene (5 bases). The CDR3 has 14 amino acids. Germline-derived CDR1 and CDR2 are SGDLS and YYNGEE. V was shortened by 0 bases and J by 7 bases, with 8 bases between the two germline ends. In nucleotides, the CDR3 is TGTGCCAGCAGCGTAGGGGACGGAAATTCACCCCTCCACTTT. It translates to CASSVGDGNSPLHF. Filled out from reference TRBV9 and TRBJ1-6, the complete variable domain reads DSGVTQTPKHLITATGQRVTLRCSPRSGDLSVYWYQQSLDQGLQFLIQYYNGEERAKGNILERFSAQQFPDLHSELNLSSLELGDSALYFCASSVGDGNSPLHFGNGTRLTVT.

A few counts support this clone. The chain combines TRBV7-2 with TRBJ1-3, with D unclear. The V end was cut by 5 bases, the J end by 0 bases, with 11 bases between. Germline CDR1 reads SGHTA; CDR2 reads FQGNSA. The CDR3 sequence is 15 residues long. The DNA for the CDR3 is TGTGCCAGCAGCCCCTCGGGCAGCTCTGGAAACACCATATATTTT. This codes for CASSPSGSSGNTIYF. The variable domain in full, completed from reference TRBV7-2 and TRBJ1-3, reads GAGVSQSPSNKVTEKGKDVELRCDPISGHTALYWYRQSLGQGLEFLIYFQGNSAPDKSGLPSDRFSAERTGGSVSTLTIQRTQQEDSAVYLCASSPSGSSGNTIYFGEGSWLTVV.

Points on this clone: One end of the junction varies from germline; a read error may be responsible. The chain carries TRBV7-8 and TRBJ2-7, with 12 bases aligning to TRBD2. The CDR3 runs to 17 residues. The germline gives CDR1 SGHVS, CDR2 FQNEAQ. The CDR3 here is CASSFFPTSGGLYKQYF. CDR3 in DNA: TGTGCCAGCAGCTTCTTTCCCACTAGCGGGGGGCTCTACAAGCAGTACTTC.

The gene calls are TRBV28 and TRBJ1-1; D is undetermined. This CDR3 has 12 residues. The V gene's germline CDR1 is MDHEN and CDR2 SYDVKM. The V and J ends lost 7 bases and 10 bases respectively, with 16 bases between them. The CDR3 DNA reads as TGTGCCAGCACCCCTGGGTTTCCTTCAGCTTTCTTT. This sequence encodes CASTPGFPSAFF.

V is TRBV5-8 and J is TRBJ2-1; tentatively, D is TRBD1 (5 bases). This CDR3 contains 13 residues. The germline CDR1 and CDR2 sequences are SGHTS and YDEGEE. V was clipped by 0 bases and J by 6 bases, with 7 bases between them. CDR3 region: CASSLGRGNEQFF. The CDR3 DNA reads as TGTGCCAGCAGCTTGGGTAGGGGCAATGAGCAGTTCTTC.

This chain links TRBV29-1 with TRBJ2-7, with a tentative D call TRBD2 (5 bases). Trimming left V 4 bases short and J 0 bases short, with 7 bases between. The length of the CDR3 is 12 residues. CDR1 is SQVTM, CDR2 ANQGSEA, per germline. The CDR3 sequence is CSVVRDSYEQYF. CDR3 DNA: TGCAGCGTTGTACGGGACTCCTACGAGCAGTACTTC.

This clone has a handful of counts. The V gene is TRBV5-1, the J gene TRBJ2-2; no firm D call. Germline V CDR1 and CDR2: SGHRS, YFSETQ. The V end was cut by 0 bases, the J end by 0 bases, with 3 bases between. The CDR3 extends over 14 amino acids. The CDR3 protein is CASSLESNTGELFF. Written as DNA, the CDR3 is TGCGCCAGCAGCTTGGAATCGAACACCGGGGAGCTGTTTTTT.

The rearrangement uses TRBV28 and TRBJ1-1; a weak D match, TRBD1 (5 bases). The CDR3 extends over 14 amino acids. Per the germline V gene, CDR1 is MDHEN and CDR2 is SYDVKM. The germline V and J ends were trimmed by 5 bases and 1 base, with 11 bases remaining between them. The DNA for the CDR3 is TGTGCCAGCAGTAGGGGACGTTCGAACACTGAAGCTTTCTTT. Amino acids: CASSRGRSNTEAFF.

The chain carries TRBV7-2 and TRBJ2-2; 7 nucleotides line up with TRBD2. This CDR3 comprises 18 residues. After removal of 5 bases from V and 0 bases from J, the junction contained 12 bases not matched to a gene. Germline CDR1 is SGHTA and CDR2 is FQGNSA. CDR3 sequence (DNA): TGTGCCAGCAGCCAACGGACTAGTCAGTTCGCGAACACCGGGGAGCTGTTTTTT. It codes for CASSQRTSQFANTGELFF.

The chain combines TRBV4-1 with TRBJ1-2, with no clear D. The CDR3 has 14 amino acids. Germline lookup yields CDR1 MGHRA and CDR2 YSYEKL. V dropped 4 bases and J dropped 2 bases, with 11 bases sitting between them. The CDR3 nucleotides are TGCGCCAGCAGCCCCCAGACCCTGAACTATGGCTACACCTTC. Translation: CASSPQTLNYGYTF.